The 23 T cell receptor beta chains below come from one sample, sequenced in a study of cytotoxic CD8 clonotypes in ibrutinib-treated CLL. TCRdb keeps only in-frame clones here, not all; method: immunoSEQ multiplex PCR. Of nearly 300,000 clones detected, around 69% appear once; the ten largest clones hold around 5.3%. The sequencing used PBMCs, collected at disease progression, from a patient treated with ibrutinib. These receptors all stem from a human donor with chronic lymphocytic leukemia.

The chain uses TRBV5-6 and TRBJ1-2; D remains unclear. The CDR3 totals 14 residues. Germline-derived CDR1 and CDR2 are SGHDT and YYEEEE. Trimming removed 0 bases at V and 1 base at J, with 7 bases between. As DNA, the CDR3 is TGTGCCAGCAGCTTGGCTCAGAATAACTATGGCTACACCTTC. Its protein product is CASSLAQNNYGYTF.

The genes are TRBV9 and TRBJ2-7; 12 positions agree with TRBD2. CDR3 size: 15 residues. V lost 2 bases and J lost 4; bases outside the gene matches: 4. Germline V gene data show CDR1 as SGDLS and CDR2 as YYNGEE. The CDR3 here is CASSVGTSGRYEQYF. CDR3 DNA sequence: TGTGCCAGCAGCGTTGGGACTAGCGGGCGATACGAGCAGTACTTC.

The rearrangement uses TRBV7-2 and TRBJ1-1, with D tentatively TRBD1 (5 bases). The V gene lost 1 base and the J gene lost 4 bases, with 7 bases spanning the gap. The CDR3 extends over 13 amino acids. Germline CDR1 reads SGHTA; CDR2 reads FQGNSA. CDR3 residues: CASSLGQITEAFF. The CDR3 coding sequence is TGTGCCAGCAGCTTAGGACAGATCACTGAAGCTTTCTTT.

This clone has just a few counts. Here the CDR3 DNA reads TGTGCCAGCAGCTTATCGACAGCTAGCGAGCAGTACTTC. This gives the protein CASSLSTASEQYF. The gene calls are TRBV7-3 and TRBJ2-7; tentative D call: TRBD1 (5 bases). From germline, CDR1 is SGHTA and CDR2 FQGTGA. The V end was cut by 2 bases, the J end by 6 bases, with 11 bases between. This CDR3 comprises 13 residues.

The V and J genes are TRBV6-6 and TRBJ2-1; D uncertain. The V end lost 2 bases, the J end lost 8 bases, and 7 bases lay between the germline ends. CDR3 size: 12 residues. CDR1 MNHNY and CDR2 SVGAGI come from the germline V gene (reference sequence). Written as DNA, the CDR3 is TGTGCCAGCAGTTACGGACGGGATGAGCAGTTCTTC. Amino acids: CASSYGRDEQFF.

The genes are TRBV19 and TRBJ2-1; 11 bases fit TRBD2. The CDR3 is 18 amino acids. CDR1 is LNHDA and CDR2 is SQIVND in the germline V gene (reference sequence). The trim removed 1 base at V and 4 bases at J, leaving 9 bases unmatched. The CDR3 region has the DNA TGTGCCAGTAGTATAGGACGACTAGCGGGGTCTAAATACAATGAGCAGTTCTTC. Residues: CASSIGRLAGSKYNEQFF.

V usage is TRBV28 and J usage is TRBJ2-3; 7 nucleotides line up with TRBD2. CDR1 is MDHEN, CDR2 SYDVKM, per germline. With V trimmed by 11 bases and J by 2 bases, 4 bases remained unmatched. The CDR3 runs to 12 residues. Written as DNA, the CDR3 is TGTGCCTCCGCGGGGGTCACAGATACGCAGTATTTT. Amino acids: CASAGVTDTQYF.

This chain connects TRBV7-9 to TRBJ1-2; 8 bases agree with TRBD1. CDR1 is SEHNR, CDR2 FQNEAQ, per germline (reference sequence). V dropped 5 bases and J dropped 8; count of bases not matched to a gene: 16. This CDR3 comprises 16 residues. The DNA for the CDR3 is TGTGCCAGCAGCCCAGGGGGTAGGACAGGGCTGAGGGGCTACACCTTC. Encoded protein: CASSPGGRTGLRGYTF.

V gene TRBV9 combines with J gene TRBJ2-1, with D hard to call. The germline V and J ends were trimmed by 4 bases and 6 bases, with 11 bases remaining between them. Germline CDR1 and CDR2: SGDLS and YYNGEE. The CDR3 runs 13 residues. The CDR3 here is CASSLGFLNEQFF. The CDR3 DNA reads TGTGCCAGCAGCCTCGGGTTCCTCAATGAGCAGTTCTTC.

The rearrangement links TRBV4-3 to TRBJ2-1; 9 bases align to TRBD1. This CDR3 is 16 amino acids long. Germline CDR1 and CDR2: LGHNA and YSLEER. V was pared by 1 base and J by 2 bases, with 3 bases of the junction left unmatched. The CDR3 sequence: CASSQGTGAAYNEQFF. The CDR3 region has the DNA TGCGCCAGCAGCCAAGGGACAGGGGCGGCCTACAATGAGCAGTTCTTC.

The chain carries TRBV19 and TRBJ2-7; 9 nucleotides agree with TRBD1. This CDR3 has 15 residues. Germline V lookup: CDR1 LNHDA, CDR2 SQIVND (reference sequence). The V and J ends lost 6 bases and 4 bases, in that order; junction bases with no gene match: 10. The CDR3 bases are TGTGCCAGTAGCGCTCCCGGGACAGGGTCTTACGAGCAGTACTTC. Translating it yields CASSAPGTGSYEQYF.

The chain is built from TRBV10-3 and TRBJ1-2, with D perhaps matching TRBD1 (5 bases). Germline V gene sequence: CDR1 ENHRY, CDR2 SYGVKD. V dropped 2 bases and J dropped 3 bases, with 7 bases sitting between them. CDR3 length equals 13 residues. In DNA form, the CDR3 reads TGTGCCATCAGTGAGAGAGGGGACTATGGCTACACCTTC. It translates to CAISERGDYGYTF.

The chain employs TRBV5-1 and TRBJ2-1; 11 bases fit TRBD2. Germline values: CDR1 SGHRS, CDR2 YFSETQ. J was trimmed by 8 bases and V by 6 bases; bases with no gene match: 4. CDR3 length: 13 amino acids. The CDR3 region has the DNA TGCGCCAGCAAGACTAGCGGGGTGGATGAGCAGTTCTTC. Its translation is CASKTSGVDEQFF. Using reference TRBV5-1 and TRBJ2-1 for the parts outside the CDR3, the full variable domain is KAGVTQTPRYLIKTRGQQVTLSCSPISGHRSVSWYQQTPGQGLQFLFEYFSETQRNKGNFPGRFSGRQFSNSRSEMNVSTLELGDSALYLCASKTSGVDEQFFGPGTRLTVL.

The gene calls are TRBV29-1 and TRBJ2-1, with D possibly TRBD2 on 5 matching bases. The V gene lost 3 bases and the J gene lost 4 bases, with 13 bases spanning the gap. The germline gives CDR1 SQVTM, CDR2 ANQGSEA. The CDR3 consists of 14 residues. The DNA of the CDR3 is TGCAGCGTTGATTTAGGACTCTTTTACAATGAGCAGTTCTTC. This encodes CSVDLGLFYNEQFF.

This chain uses TRBV7-8 with TRBJ1-2; tentatively, D is TRBD1 (5 bases). The CDR3 is made up of 13 amino acids. V was cut by 4 bases and J by 6 bases, with 12 bases left in between. Germline V gene lookup returns CDR1 SGHVS and CDR2 FQNEAQ. Here the CDR3 reads CASSSRDGDGYTF. The CDR3 DNA follows: TGTGCCAGCAGCTCCCGGGACGGTGATGGCTACACCTTC. The variable domain in full, completed from reference TRBV7-8 and TRBJ1-2, reads GAGVSQSPRYKVAKRGQDVALRCDPISGHVSLFWYQQALGQGPEFLTYFQNEAQLDKSGLPSDRFFAERPEGSVSTLKIQRTQQEDSAVYLCASSSRDGDGYTFGSGTRLTVV.

The chain combines TRBV6-4 with TRBJ2-1, with 10 bases aligning to TRBD2. This CDR3 is built from 16 residues. Unmatched junction bases numbered 7, after V lost 5 bases and J lost 3 bases. Germline V CDR1 and CDR2: MRHNA, SNTAGT. CDR3 protein: CASSSLAGGYYNEQFF. The CDR3 coding sequence is TGTGCCAGCAGTTCATTAGCGGGGGGATACTACAATGAGCAGTTCTTC.

This rearrangement joins TRBV18 to TRBJ2-7; TRBD1 might be the D (7 bases). In germline, CDR1 is KGHSH, CDR2 LQKENI. V was trimmed by 1 base and J by 3 bases, leaving 16 bases between them. This CDR3 has 16 residues. DNA of the CDR3: TGTGCCAGCTCACCACGCGTCCCAGGGGGGTTCTACGAGCAGTACTTC. This codes for CASSPRVPGGFYEQYF.

This clone was counted a few times. The chain uses TRBV7-2 and TRBJ2-2; D perhaps matches TRBD1 (6 bases). V lost 10 bases, J lost 5 bases, and 14 bases lay in between. This CDR3 is built from 13 residues. From germline, CDR1 is SGHTA and CDR2 FQGNSA. CDR3 DNA sequence: TGTGCCAAAACCAGGGGTACGACCGGGGAGCTGTTTTTT. It translates to CAKTRGTTGELFF.

This clone was found a few times. The rearrangement links TRBV29-1 to TRBJ1-2; 8 positions agree with TRBD1. The CDR3 length is 13 residues. Germline trimming cut 4 bases from V and 4 bases from J; bases unmatched to any gene: 5. Germline CDR1 SQVTM, CDR2 ANQGSEA. CDR3 amino acids: CSVAPQGAYGYTF. The CDR3 nucleotides read TGCAGCGTTGCCCCCCAGGGGGCCTATGGCTACACCTTC.

The V and J genes are TRBV15 and TRBJ1-1; D is ambiguous. The germline V and J ends were trimmed by 0 bases and 4 bases, with 15 bases remaining between them. Germline CDR1 and CDR2: LNHNV and YYDKDF (reference sequence). This CDR3 spans 16 amino acids. Here the CDR3 reads CATSRDDGFLGTEAFF. The CDR3 DNA reads TGTGCCACCAGCAGAGACGACGGGTTCTTGGGCACTGAAGCTTTCTTT.

This clone was seen only once. The chain employs TRBV19 and TRBJ1-1; unclear D gene. The germline V and J ends were trimmed by 10 bases and 1 base, with 13 bases remaining between them. The CDR3 is 13 residues long. Germline V gene lookup returns CDR1 LNHDA and CDR2 SQIVND (reference sequence). CDR3 sequence (DNA): TGTGCCACCAGTGGCTTATGGAACACTGAAGCTTTCTTT. Protein sequence: CATSGLWNTEAFF.

The chain joins TRBV6-1 to TRBJ1-2; the D gene is possibly TRBD1 (6 bases). V was trimmed by 8 bases and J by 8 bases, leaving 18 bases between them. Per germline, CDR1 MNHNS and CDR2 SASEGT. This CDR3 contains 13 residues. CDR3 in DNA: TGTGCCAGCCGTTCGAGGGCAGGGGAAGGCTACACCTTC. This translates into CASRSRAGEGYTF.

The CDR3 here is CASGDLLGNIQYF. CDR3 in DNA: TGTGCTAGTGGTGACTTATTAGGGAACATTCAGTACTTC. The chain combines TRBV12-5 with TRBJ2-4; D unresolved. V was shortened by 5 bases and J by 7 bases, with 12 bases between the two germline ends. Germline V gives CDR1 LGHNT, CDR2 FRNRAP. The CDR3 is made up of 13 amino acids.